Included here is one T cell receptor beta chain sequence, with context. How the authors handled the data: Amplification with reference gene primers provided the estimates of nucleated cell counts. Profiled with immunoSEQ multiplex PCR; TCRdb holds only in-frame clones, not every one. The V and J calls and clone size are taken from that table; D and trimming were inferred from the DNA. The table shows about 180,000 clones, with 83% occurring only once. This specimen belongs to a study of blood T cell repertoires in COVID-19. Across the study: The origin of the acute and convalescent COVID-19 samples was the United States, Italy and Spain. In each case, the material was cDNA or gDNA derived from T cells, B-cell-depleted T cells, or PBMCs.

V lost 5 bases and J 6 bases, leaving 17 bases between the germline ends. The CDR3 is made up of 15 amino acids. CDR1 and CDR2 from the germline V gene are SGHVS and FQNEAQ. The sequence was obtained from a human donor in a cohort sampled during active COVID-19. J is TRBJ1-5 and V is TRBV7-8; D uncertain. The sample was peripheral blood. Here the CDR3 reads CASSPREGFVQPQHF. The CDR3 DNA sequence: TGTGCCAGCAGCCCCCGCGAGGGATTTGTTCAGCCCCAGCATTTT.